These 19 T cell receptor beta chains came from one sample sequenced in a study of Siglec-9 on CD8 T cells in melanoma (dated by TCRdb to between 2018 and 2021). The method behind the library was the immunoSEQ multiplex PCR assay. Entries here come from immuneACCESS through TCRdb and include only in-frame sequences with V and J called. Some clones fail to appear in such tables; in the studies checked, an unresolved V gene covers under half of the shortfall, and the cause of the remainder is unknown. Counted in this sample were roughly 35,000 clones; about four fifths of them appeared once. Clones ranked in the top ten supply approximately 2% of the sample. Sequenced input: Siglec-9- CD8+ T cells sorted from blood. This specimen's cell subset or site label, per the study, means: CD8 T cells lacking Siglec-9. These receptors all come from a human donor in good health.

The chain uses TRBV7-9 and TRBJ1-3; no reliable D call. V lost 8 bases and J lost 8, with 10 bases in between. CDR3 length: 11 residues. Germline values: CDR1 SEHNR, CDR2 FQNEAQ (reference sequence). The CDR3 DNA follows: TGTGCCAGCGTTCTAGGATACACCATATATTTT. This sequence encodes CASVLGYTIYF.

This chain connects TRBV19 to TRBJ2-7; 7 nucleotides match TRBD1. The J segment lost 6 bases and the V segment lost 8 bases, leaving 22 bases of the junction unmatched. This CDR3 has 17 amino acids. Looked up from germline, CDR1 is LNHDA and CDR2 is SQIVND (reference sequence). Here the CDR3 reads CASRRPPTGSKICEQYF. The CDR3 nucleotides read TGTGCCAGTCGTCGACCCCCGACAGGGAGCAAGATCTGCGAGCAGTACTTC.

The genes are TRBV13 and TRBJ2-7; 9 positions agree with TRBD1. Trimming cost V 4 bases and J 3 bases; bases outside gene matches: 7. CDR1 is PRHDT and CDR2 is FYEKMQ in the germline V gene (reference sequence). The length of the CDR3 is 15 residues. The CDR3 loop reads CASSWRRTGVYEQYF. CDR3 nucleotide sequence: TGTGCCAGCAGCTGGCGACGGACAGGGGTCTACGAGCAGTACTTC.

A remark on this clone: In the same sample, other DNA sequences code for this CDR3. CDR3 in DNA: TGTGCCAGCAGTGGTCAAGAGAACACTGAAGCTTTCTTT. Protein product: CASSGQENTEAFF. J is TRBJ1-1 and V is TRBV7-9; D unclear. V was clipped by 6 bases and J by 1 base, with 9 bases between them. CDR1 SEHNR and CDR2 FQNEAQ come from the germline V gene (reference sequence). The CDR3 totals 13 residues.

The chain uses TRBV15 and TRBJ2-2; weak D call: TRBD1 (5 bases). This CDR3 is 15 amino acids long. Per the germline V gene, CDR1 is LNHNV and CDR2 is YYDKDF (reference sequence). With 4 bases removed from V and 4 bases from J, the gap between germline ends came to 13 bases. In DNA, the CDR3 is TGTGCCACCAGCACAGGGATTTTGGGCACCGGGGAGCTGTTTTTT. This encodes CATSTGILGTGELFF. The whole variable domain, filled in from reference TRBV15 and TRBJ2-2, reads DAMVIQNPRYQVTQFGKPVTLSCSQTLNHNVMYWYQQKSSQAPKLLFHYYDKDFNNEADTPDNFQSRRPNTSFCFLDIRSPGLGDTAMYLCATSTGILGTGELFFGEGSRLTVL.

Only one count was recorded for this clone. This chain connects TRBV7-3 to TRBJ2-3; unclear D gene. Trimming took 1 base from V and 1 from J, leaving 9 bases between them. CDR3 length: 15 amino acids. Germline V lookup: CDR1 SGHTA, CDR2 FQGTGA. CDR3 in amino acids: CASSLKGRGTDTQYF. The CDR3 nucleotides are TGTGCCAGCAGCTTAAAGGGTAGGGGCACAGATACGCAGTATTTT.

The V and J genes are TRBV7-9 and TRBJ1-2; 7 nucleotides agree with TRBD1. Per the germline V gene, CDR1 is SEHNR and CDR2 is FQNEAQ (reference sequence). Trimming removed 4 bases from V and 6 bases from J; junction bases left unmatched: 8. The CDR3 is 14 residues long. The CDR3: CASSSPGGANGYTF. The CDR3 bases are TGTGCCAGCAGCTCGCCAGGGGGGGCGAATGGCTACACCTTC.

The chain joins TRBV7-9 to TRBJ2-5; 10 bases line up with TRBD1. The CDR3 extends over 13 amino acids. V dropped 5 bases and J dropped 4; count of bases not matched to a gene: 1. From germline, CDR1 is SEHNR and CDR2 FQNEAQ (reference sequence). DNA of the CDR3: TGTGCCAGCAGCAGGACAGGGGGAGAGACCCAGTACTTC. Its protein product is CASSRTGGETQYF.

This clone occurred a few times. This chain connects TRBV15 to TRBJ1-1, with 8 bases lining up with TRBD1. Trimming at V came to 3 bases and at J to 5 bases, leaving 5 bases not matched to a gene. The CDR3 runs to 14 residues. Germline CDR1 reads LNHNV; CDR2 reads YYDKDF (reference sequence). DNA for the CDR3: TGTGCCACCAGCAGGGAGACAGGGGAGACTGAAGCTTTCTTT. This sequence encodes CATSRETGETEAFF.

This chain connects TRBV19 to TRBJ2-1; TRBD1 might be the D (6 bases). V was shortened by 5 bases and J by 2 bases, with 16 bases between the two germline ends. CDR1 is LNHDA and CDR2 is SQIVND in the germline V gene (reference sequence). CDR3 length: 16 residues. The CDR3 sequence is CASSPKDRPPYNEQFF. In DNA, the CDR3 is TGTGCCAGTAGTCCAAAAGACAGGCCCCCCTACAATGAGCAGTTCTTC.

This clone was recorded once. This chain links TRBV10-2 with TRBJ2-7; possible D gene TRBD2, 5 bases. CDR1 WSHSY and CDR2 SAAADI come from the germline V gene. The CDR3 is 13 amino acids. Trimming took off 2 bases at V and 1 base at J, with 6 bases between the two ends. CDR3 sequence reads: CASSEAGSYEQYF. The DNA for the CDR3 is TGCGCCAGCAGTGAGGCGGGTTCCTACGAGCAGTACTTC.

The rearrangement uses TRBV11-2 and TRBJ2-1; 9 bases line up with TRBD2. The junction had 15 bases not matched to a gene; V was cut back by 0 bases and J by 6 bases. This CDR3 spans 19 amino acids. The germline gives CDR1 SGHAT, CDR2 FQNNGV. The CDR3 sequence is CASSLDGIPVAGARNEQFF. CDR3 coding DNA: TGTGCCAGCAGCTTAGACGGGATTCCCGTAGCGGGAGCCCGCAATGAGCAGTTCTTC. The full variable domain, rest sourced from reference TRBV11-2 and TRBJ2-1, is EAGVAQSPRYKIIEKRQSVAFWCNPISGHATLYWYQQILGQGPKLLIQFQNNGVVDDSQLPKDRFSAERLKGVDSTLKIQPAKLEDSAVYLCASSLDGIPVAGARNEQFFGPGTRLTVL.

The chain links TRBV29-1 to TRBJ2-7; the D gene is possibly TRBD2 (6 bases). V lost 1 base to trimming and J lost 3 bases, with 13 bases between them. This CDR3 is built from 14 residues. Germline V lookup: CDR1 SQVTM, CDR2 ANQGSEA. CDR3 loop: CSVEVRLGDYEQYF. For the CDR3, the DNA is TGCAGCGTTGAAGTGCGACTAGGGGACTACGAGCAGTACTTC.

This chain links TRBV19 with TRBJ2-1, with no clear D. The V gene's germline CDR1 is LNHDA and CDR2 SQIVND (reference sequence). The ends were cut back, 1 base at V and 6 bases at J, with 4 bases in the middle. The CDR3 consists of 12 residues. CDR3 residues: CASSIVSNEQFF. For the CDR3, the DNA is TGTGCCAGTAGTATAGTAAGCAATGAGCAGTTCTTC.

The V and J genes are TRBV30 and TRBJ1-4; 10 nucleotides match TRBD1. The junction had 7 bases not matched to a gene; V was cut back by 8 bases and J by 7 bases. This CDR3 is built from 13 residues. The germline CDR1 and CDR2 sequences are GTSNPN and SVGIG (reference sequence). CDR3 protein: CAGWTGGLEKLFF. For the CDR3, the DNA is TGTGCCGGGTGGACAGGGGGTCTTGAAAAACTGTTTTTT.

This rearrangement joins TRBV9 to TRBJ1-1, with 9 bases that match TRBD1. The CDR3 sequence is 16 residues long. V trimming: 3 bases; J trimming: 1 base; junction bases outside the gene matches: 7. Germline loops: CDR1 SGDLS, CDR2 YYNGEE. CDR3 sequence reads: CASSAGGTGRNTEAFF. In DNA, the CDR3 is TGTGCCAGCAGCGCGGGGGGGACAGGGAGGAACACTGAAGCTTTCTTT.

The CDR3 nucleotides read TGTGCCAGCACTTATCTCGGGACCAACACTGAAGCTTTCTTT. Protein sequence: CASTYLGTNTEAFF. V and J are TRBV6-5 and TRBJ1-1, with a tentative D call TRBD1 (5 bases). The germline V and J ends were trimmed by 7 bases and 2 bases, with 14 bases remaining between them. The CDR3 is 14 residues long. Germline V lookup: CDR1 MNHEY, CDR2 SVGAGI.

This chain links TRBV6-5 with TRBJ1-4, with 7 bases that match TRBD1. The CDR3 has 15 residues. Germline V gene data show CDR1 as MNHEY and CDR2 as SVGAGI. V was clipped by 4 bases and J by 4 bases; unmatched bases: 6. The CDR3 spells CASSSGTAVNEKLFF. The CDR3 bases are TGTGCCAGCAGTTCCGGGACAGCCGTTAATGAAAAACTGTTTTTT.

J is TRBJ1-1 and V is TRBV29-1, with a tentative D call TRBD1 (6 bases). Trimming left V 4 bases short and J 1 base short, with 7 bases between. Germline CDR1 and CDR2: SQVTM and ANQGSEA. This CDR3 has 12 residues. The chain's CDR3 is CSVVRGNTEAFF. CDR3 nucleotide sequence: TGCAGCGTTGTCAGGGGGAACACTGAAGCTTTCTTT.